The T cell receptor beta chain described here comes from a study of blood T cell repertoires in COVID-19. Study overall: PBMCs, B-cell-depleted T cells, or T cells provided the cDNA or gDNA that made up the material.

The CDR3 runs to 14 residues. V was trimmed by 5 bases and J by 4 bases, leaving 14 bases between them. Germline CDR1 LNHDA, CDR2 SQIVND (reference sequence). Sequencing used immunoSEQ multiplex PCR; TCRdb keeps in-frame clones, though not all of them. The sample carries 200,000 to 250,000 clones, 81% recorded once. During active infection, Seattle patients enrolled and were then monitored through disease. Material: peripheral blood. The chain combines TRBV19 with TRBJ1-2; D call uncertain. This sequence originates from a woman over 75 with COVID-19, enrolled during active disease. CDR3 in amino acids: CASSRSASGYGYTF. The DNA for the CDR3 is TGTGCCAGTAGTCGTTCAGCCTCGGGCTATGGCTACACCTTC.